What follows are 24 T cell receptor beta chains derived from one specimen sequenced in a study of human CD4 T cells and Enterobacteriaceae. Sequencing used immunoSEQ multiplex PCR; TCRdb keeps in-frame clones, though not all of them. The sample contains about 29,000 clones, approximately 81% of which appear only once. All CD4+ cells other than CD45RA+CCR7+CD95- naive cells were sorted as memory, over 98% pure. Sequencing used memory CD4+ T cells from blood. These receptors were obtained from a human donor in good health.

V usage is TRBV12-2 and J usage is TRBJ2-5. TRBV12-2 is labeled a pseudogene. The CDR3 has 13 amino acids. The CDR3 DNA is TGTGCAAGTCGCTTTTGGGTGGGAGAGACCCAGTACTTC. Amino acid sequence: CASRFWVGETQYF.

The chain couples TRBV14 to TRBJ2-5; TRBD2 matches at 11 bases. V lost 4 bases, J lost 4 bases, and 2 bases stayed unmatched. Germline CDR1 reads SGHDN; CDR2 reads FVKESK. This CDR3 has 14 amino acids. The CDR3 loop is CASSPGLAGETQYF. CDR3 sequence (DNA): TGTGCCAGCAGCCCCGGACTAGCGGGAGAGACCCAGTACTTC.

The V gene is TRBV2, the J gene TRBJ2-1; 7 bases align to TRBD1. The CDR3 runs to 17 residues. Losses at the gene ends were 5 bases for V and 4 bases for J; bases not matched to a gene: 14. Germline loops: CDR1 SNHLY, CDR2 FYNNEI. The CDR3 nucleotides are TGTGCCAGCAGTTCACCTTCAAGACAGGGCAGGTACAATGAGCAGTTCTTC. Translating gives CASSSPSRQGRYNEQFF.

This rearrangement joins TRBV14 to TRBJ2-5, with D perhaps TRBD2 (5 bases). The CDR3 contains 15 residues. Germline V gene sequence: CDR1 SGHDN, CDR2 FVKESK. The V and J ends lost 0 bases and 6 bases respectively, with 14 bases between them. CDR3 in DNA: TGTGCCAGCAGCCAAGATGTACTAGTCCGGAAGACCCAGTACTTC. Translation gives CASSQDVLVRKTQYF.

The chain is built from TRBV7-9 and TRBJ2-1, with 7 bases fitting TRBD1. Germline V lookup: CDR1 SEHNR, CDR2 FQNEAQ (reference sequence). Trimming cost V 3 bases and J 6 bases; bases outside gene matches: 2. CDR3 length equals 13 residues. DNA of the CDR3: TGTGCCAGCAGCTTTTACAGGGGCAATGAGCAGTTCTTC. Encoded protein: CASSFYRGNEQFF.

The chain has TRBV6-5 and TRBJ2-5, with TRBD2 identical over 9 bases. The end of the DNA aligns better with TRBJ2-7, so the J call may be wrong. CDR1 and CDR2 from the germline V gene are MNHEY and SVGAGI. There are 14 residues in the CDR3. CDR3 residues: CASSYSRGGYEQYF. CDR3 bases: TGTGCCAGCAGTTACTCGCGGGGGGGCTACGAGCAGTACTTC.

V and J are TRBV7-9 and TRBJ1-4; no definite D call. The CDR3 is 13 amino acids. V lost 1 base to trimming and J lost 10 bases, with 10 bases between them. Per the germline V gene, CDR1 is SEHNR and CDR2 is FQNEAQ (reference sequence). This chain's CDR3 is CASSLGVRRKLFF. CDR3 nucleotide sequence: TGTGCCAGCAGCTTAGGGGTAAGAAGAAAACTGTTTTTT.

This clone rates as medium-sized. The gene calls are TRBV7-9 and TRBJ1-5, with D possibly TRBD1 on 5 matching bases. The CDR3 is 15 residues long. Trimming left V 5 bases short and J 2 bases short, with 13 bases between. In germline, CDR1 is SEHNR, CDR2 FQNEAQ (reference sequence). As DNA, the CDR3 is TGTGCCAGCAGCATTCGGGGCAGGGGCAATCAGCCCCAGCATTTT. Residues: CASSIRGRGNQPQHF.

V usage is TRBV19 and J usage is TRBJ1-1; D gene uncertain. CDR1 is LNHDA, CDR2 SQIVND, per germline (reference sequence). The CDR3 is 15 amino acids. With 6 bases removed from V and 1 base from J, the gap between germline ends came to 15 bases. The CDR3 bases are TGTGCCAGTAGCCCCCTATCGCCCAGGAACACTGAAGCTTTCTTT. Translating it yields CASSPLSPRNTEAFF.

The chain joins TRBV28 to TRBJ1-4; no clear D. CDR1 is MDHEN, CDR2 SYDVKM, per germline. Trimming left V 8 bases short and J 8 bases short, with 18 bases between. The CDR3 loop spans 14 amino acids. The CDR3 nucleotides read TGTGCCAGCCGACGTTCGAGTTTGCAGGAAAAACTGTTTTTT. Its translation: CASRRSSLQEKLFF.

This clone was seen just once. The V gene is TRBV28, the J gene TRBJ2-1; a possible D gene is TRBD2 (5 bases). CDR1 is MDHEN, CDR2 SYDVKM, per germline. V lost 7 bases, J lost 1 base, and 14 bases lay in between. The CDR3 sequence is 15 residues long. DNA for the CDR3: TGTGCCAGCAATCCGGTTAGAGGGTCCTACAATGAGCAGTTCTTC. Amino acids: CASNPVRGSYNEQFF.

The J gene is TRBJ2-1, the V gene TRBV5-1; D gene unclear. With 4 bases removed from V and 5 bases from J, the gap between germline ends came to 13 bases. There are 14 residues in the CDR3. Germline lookup yields CDR1 SGHRS and CDR2 YFSETQ. The chain's CDR3 is CASSTSDDHNEQFF. In DNA form, the CDR3 reads TGCGCCAGCAGCACCTCGGACGACCACAATGAGCAGTTCTTC.

Only one count was recorded for this clone. This chain links TRBV19 with TRBJ1-2; no definite D call. Germline V gene lookup returns CDR1 LNHDA and CDR2 SQIVND (reference sequence). The CDR3 loop spans 12 amino acids. Trimming shortened V by 8 bases and J by 4 bases, and 11 bases separated the two germline ends. The CDR3 reads CASGDGIYGYTF. The CDR3 bases are TGTGCCAGTGGAGACGGGATCTATGGCTACACCTTC.

The chain employs TRBV5-1 and TRBJ2-2; 10 bases line up with TRBD2. Trimming removed 1 base from V and 2 bases from J; junction bases left unmatched: 5. The germline V gene has CDR1 SGHRS and CDR2 YFSETQ. The CDR3 has 17 amino acids. DNA of the CDR3: TGCGCCAGCAGCTTGAATAGCGGGAGGTCAAACACCGGGGAGCTGTTTTTT. It translates to CASSLNSGRSNTGELFF.

This clone was recorded only once. This chain links TRBV14 with TRBJ2-3; a weak D match, TRBD2 (5 bases). From germline, CDR1 is SGHDN and CDR2 FVKESK. V lost 2 bases and J 2 bases, leaving 8 bases between the germline ends. CDR3 size: 14 residues. The CDR3 spells CASSQREFTDTQYF. The CDR3 DNA reads TGTGCCAGCAGCCAAAGGGAGTTCACAGATACGCAGTATTTT.

The CDR3 is CASSLRTYEQYF. The CDR3 DNA reads TGTGCCAGCAGTTTACGAACCTACGAGCAGTACTTC. The chain has TRBV28 and TRBJ2-7; D is unresolved. CDR3 length: 12 amino acids. V was trimmed by 2 bases and J by 2 bases, leaving 4 bases between them. CDR1 is MDHEN, CDR2 SYDVKM, per germline. Complete variable domain (other parts from reference TRBV28 and TRBJ2-7): DVKVTQSSRYLVKRTGEKVFLECVQDMDHENMFWYRQDPGLGLRLIYFSYDVKMKEKGDIPEGYSVSREKKERFSLILESASTNQTSMYLCASSLRTYEQYFGPGTRLTVT.

The J gene is TRBJ1-4, the V gene TRBV6-1, with D possibly being TRBD1 (6 bases). From germline, CDR1 is MNHNS and CDR2 SASEGT. V was cut by 10 bases and J by 4 bases, with 13 bases left in between. This CDR3 is built from 13 residues. The CDR3 protein is CATLSRGNEKLFF. The CDR3 DNA is TGTGCCACCCTCTCCAGGGGTAATGAAAAACTGTTTTTT.

The chain is built from TRBV10-2 and TRBJ1-5, with a possible D match to TRBD1 (5 bases). The CDR3 spans 13 residues. V was pared by 3 bases and J by 6 bases, with 9 bases between. The germline V gene has CDR1 WSHSY and CDR2 SAAADI. The CDR3 sequence: CASSDRVGQPQHF. The CDR3 nucleotides are TGCGCCAGCAGTGACAGGGTTGGTCAGCCCCAGCATTTT.

The V gene is TRBV7-2, the J gene TRBJ1-5; no reliable D call. The CDR3 sequence is 13 residues long. Deletions cut 0 bases from V and 5 bases from J, with 5 bases between. Germline V gene lookup returns CDR1 SGHTA and CDR2 FQGNSA. CDR3 nucleotide sequence: TGTGCCAGCAGCTTAGCCCCGGATCAGCCCCAGCATTTT. It codes for CASSLAPDQPQHF.

The chain links TRBV29-1 to TRBJ1-1; D not resolved. CDR3 length: 13 amino acids. V lost 7 bases to trimming and J lost 5 bases, with 17 bases between them. CDR1 and CDR2 (germline): SQVTM, ANQGSEA. The CDR3 bases are TGCAGCGCCCAAGAGGGTCCAACTACTGAAGCTTTCTTT. This gives the protein CSAQEGPTTEAFF.

V and J are TRBV13 and TRBJ2-3; a possible D gene is TRBD2 (5 bases). The CDR3 runs 17 residues. CDR1 is PRHDT, CDR2 FYEKMQ, per germline (reference sequence). Trimming took 5 bases from V and 0 from J, leaving 18 bases between them. This CDR3 reads CASSPIRFGGSTDTQYF. In DNA form, the CDR3 reads TGTGCCAGCAGCCCCATAAGGTTTGGCGGGAGCACAGATACGCAGTATTTT.

V is TRBV7-9 and J is TRBJ2-3; TRBD2 matches 7 bases. This CDR3 spans 16 amino acids. Per germline, CDR1 SEHNR and CDR2 FQNEAQ (reference sequence). After removal of 0 bases from V and 1 base from J, the junction contained 4 bases not matched to a gene. This CDR3 is CASSLARAGGTDTQYF. The CDR3 nucleotides are TGTGCCAGCAGCTTAGCGCGGGCGGGGGGCACAGATACGCAGTATTTT.

The J gene is TRBJ1-2, the V gene TRBV2; maybe TRBD1 (5 bases). CDR1 and CDR2 from the germline V gene are SNHLY and FYNNEI. Trimming took 11 bases from V and 1 from J, leaving 17 bases between them. This CDR3 is 14 amino acids long. The CDR3 nucleotides read TGTGCCTCCCGCGGGGGGGTAGGTAACTATGGCTACACCTTC. It translates to CASRGGVGNYGYTF. Using reference TRBV2 and TRBJ1-2 for the parts outside the CDR3, the full variable domain is EPEVTQTPSHQVTQMGQEVILRCVPISNHLYFYWYRQILGQKVEFLVSFYNNEISEKSEIFDDQFSVERPDGSNFTLKIRSTKLEDSAMYFCASRGGVGNYGYTFGSGTRLTVV.

This clone was counted once. The CDR3 protein is CASTKGFQPQHF. DNA for the CDR3: TGTGCCAGTACTAAAGGGTTTCAGCCCCAGCATTTT. The chain combines TRBV19 with TRBJ1-5; D not certain. The CDR3 runs 12 residues. Germline V CDR1 and CDR2: LNHDA, SQIVND (reference sequence). The ends were cut back, 7 bases at V and 6 bases at J, with 10 bases in the middle.